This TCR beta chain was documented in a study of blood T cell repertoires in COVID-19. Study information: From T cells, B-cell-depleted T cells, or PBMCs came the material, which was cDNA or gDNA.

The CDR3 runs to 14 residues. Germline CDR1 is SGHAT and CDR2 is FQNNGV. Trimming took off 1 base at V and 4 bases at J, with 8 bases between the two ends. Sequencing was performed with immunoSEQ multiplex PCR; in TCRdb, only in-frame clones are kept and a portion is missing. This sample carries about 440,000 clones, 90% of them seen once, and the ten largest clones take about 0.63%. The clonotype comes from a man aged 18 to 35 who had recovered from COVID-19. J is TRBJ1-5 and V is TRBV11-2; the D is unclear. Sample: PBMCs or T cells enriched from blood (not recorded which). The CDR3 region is CASSLVAGNQPQHF. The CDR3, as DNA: TGTGCCAGCAGCTTAGTAGCGGGGAATCAGCCCCAGCATTTT. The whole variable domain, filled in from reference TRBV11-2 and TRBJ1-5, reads EAGVAQSPRYKIIEKRQSVAFWCNPISGHATLYWYQQILGQGPKLLIQFQNNGVVDDSQLPKDRFSAERLKGVDSTLKIQPAKLEDSAVYLCASSLVAGNQPQHFGDGTRLSIL.